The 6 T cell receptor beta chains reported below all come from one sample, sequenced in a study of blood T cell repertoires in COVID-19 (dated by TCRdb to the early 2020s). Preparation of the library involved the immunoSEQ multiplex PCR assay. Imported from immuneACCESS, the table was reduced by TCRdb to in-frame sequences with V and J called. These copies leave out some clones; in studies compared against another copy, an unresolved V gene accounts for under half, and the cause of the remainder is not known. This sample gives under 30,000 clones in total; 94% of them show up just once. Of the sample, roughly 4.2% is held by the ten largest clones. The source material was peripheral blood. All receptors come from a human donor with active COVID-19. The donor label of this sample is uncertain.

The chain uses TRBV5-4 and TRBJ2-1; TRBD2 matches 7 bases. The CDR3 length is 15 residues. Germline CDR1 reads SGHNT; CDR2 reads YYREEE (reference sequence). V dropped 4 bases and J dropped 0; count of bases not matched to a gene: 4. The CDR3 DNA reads TGTGCCAGCAGCCCTAGGACTAGCTCCTACAATGAGCAGTTCTTC. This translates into CASSPRTSSYNEQFF.

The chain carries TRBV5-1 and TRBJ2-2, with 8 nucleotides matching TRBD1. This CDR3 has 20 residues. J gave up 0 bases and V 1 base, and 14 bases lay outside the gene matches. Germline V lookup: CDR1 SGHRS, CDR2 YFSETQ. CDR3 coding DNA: TGCGCCAGCAGCTTGCCCCCGGGACAGGTCCCCCTATCGAACACCGGGGAGCTGTTTTTT. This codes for CASSLPPGQVPLSNTGELFF.

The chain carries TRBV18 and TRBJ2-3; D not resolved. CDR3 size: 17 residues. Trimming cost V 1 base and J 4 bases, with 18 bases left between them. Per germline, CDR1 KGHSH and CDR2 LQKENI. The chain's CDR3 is CASSPRVSIDRADTQYF. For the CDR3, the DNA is TGTGCCAGCTCACCACGAGTCTCTATAGATCGAGCAGATACGCAGTATTTT.

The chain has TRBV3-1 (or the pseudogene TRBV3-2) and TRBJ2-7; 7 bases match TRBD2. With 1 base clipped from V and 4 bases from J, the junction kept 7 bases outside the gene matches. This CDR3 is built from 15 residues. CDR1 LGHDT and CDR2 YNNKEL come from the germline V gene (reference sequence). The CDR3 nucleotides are TGTGCCAGCAGCCAAGCCCCTAGCGGCCCATACGAGCAGTACTTC. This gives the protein CASSQAPSGPYEQYF.

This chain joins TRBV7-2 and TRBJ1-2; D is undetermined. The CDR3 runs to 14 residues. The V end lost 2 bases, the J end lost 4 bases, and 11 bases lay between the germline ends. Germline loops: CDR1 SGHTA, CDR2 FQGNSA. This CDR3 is CASSLTWRSYGYTF. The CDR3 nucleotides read TGTGCCAGCAGCTTAACCTGGCGGAGCTATGGCTACACCTTC. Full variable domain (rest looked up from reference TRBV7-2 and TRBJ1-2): GAGVSQSPSNKVTEKGKDVELRCDPISGHTALYWYRQSLGQGLEFLIYFQGNSAPDKSGLPSDRFSAERTGGSVSTLTIQRTQQEDSAVYLCASSLTWRSYGYTFGSGTRLTVV.

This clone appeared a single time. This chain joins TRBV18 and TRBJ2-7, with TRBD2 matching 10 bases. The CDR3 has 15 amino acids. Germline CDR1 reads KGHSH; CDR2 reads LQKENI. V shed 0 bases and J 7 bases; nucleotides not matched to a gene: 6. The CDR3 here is CASSPPALAGLEQYF. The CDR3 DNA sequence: TGTGCCAGCTCACCACCGGCACTAGCGGGGCTTGAGCAGTACTTC.